This TCR beta chain was found in a study of CD8+CD57+ T cells in acquired aplastic anemia. Study-level results: Between patients and controls, CD8+ Simpson's diversity did not vary significantly.

This clonotype was found once. Its antigen is still unknown. Investigators profiled TCR beta VDJ and CDR3 from genomic DNA template. TCRdb itself ran the reads through MiXCR, one entry per CDR3 protein. The table lists fewer than 250,000 distinct CDR3 sequences, around 45% of them singletons, with approximately 7.8% in the top ten. Germline V gene sequence: CDR1 MGHDK, CDR2 SYGVNS. The CDR3 has 15 amino acids. J gave up 6 bases and V 5 bases, and 8 bases lay outside the gene matches. It was patients with CD8+CD57+ cell expansion by flow cytometry who were chosen for sequencing. The sequence derives from a human donor with aplastic anemia. The genes are TRBV25-1 and TRBJ2-3, with TRBD2 identical over 10 bases. The sequencing sample was made of sorted CD4+, CD8+, or CD8+CD57+ T cells (not recorded which) from PBMCs. In DNA, the CDR3 is TGTGCCAGCAGTCCGCTAGCGGGGGACTGGGATACGCAGTATTTT. This codes for CASSPLAGDWDTQYF.